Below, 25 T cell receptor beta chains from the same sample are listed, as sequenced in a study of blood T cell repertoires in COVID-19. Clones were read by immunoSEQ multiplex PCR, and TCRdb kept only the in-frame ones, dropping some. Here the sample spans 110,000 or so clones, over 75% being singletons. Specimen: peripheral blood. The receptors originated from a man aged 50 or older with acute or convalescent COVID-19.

The CDR3 reads CASSFPDRTANEQFF. The CDR3 bases are TGTGCCAGCAGTTTTCCGGACAGAACCGCCAATGAGCAGTTCTTC. V and J are TRBV27 and TRBJ2-1; TRBD1 might be the D (6 bases). V was pared by 3 bases and J by 6 bases, with 15 bases between. This CDR3 comprises 15 residues. CDR1 and CDR2 (germline): MNHEY, SMNVEV (reference sequence).

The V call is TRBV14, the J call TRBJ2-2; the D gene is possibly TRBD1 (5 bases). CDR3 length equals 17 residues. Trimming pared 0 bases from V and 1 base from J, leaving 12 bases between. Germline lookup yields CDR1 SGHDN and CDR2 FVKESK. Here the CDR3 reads CASSQDPRVWNTGELFF. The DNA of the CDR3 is TGTGCCAGCAGCCAAGACCCCAGGGTCTGGAACACCGGGGAGCTGTTTTTT.

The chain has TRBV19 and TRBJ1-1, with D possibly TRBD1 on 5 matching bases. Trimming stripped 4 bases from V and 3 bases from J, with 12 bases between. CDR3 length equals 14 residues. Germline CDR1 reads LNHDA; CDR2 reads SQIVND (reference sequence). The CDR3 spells CASSTQGLYTEAFF. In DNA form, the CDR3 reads TGTGCCAGTAGTACCCAGGGTCTTTACACTGAAGCTTTCTTT. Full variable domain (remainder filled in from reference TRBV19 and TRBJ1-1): DGGITQSPKYLFRKEGQNVTLSCEQNLNHDAMYWYRQDPGQGLRLIYYSQIVNDFQKGDIAEGYSVSREKKESFPLTVTSAQKNPTAFYLCASSTQGLYTEAFFGQGTRLTVV.

For the CDR3, the DNA is TGCGCCAGCATCCGGGACAGATACGAGCAGTACTTC. Translating gives CASIRDRYEQYF. The rearrangement links TRBV23-1 to TRBJ2-7, with 7 bases that match TRBD1. TRBV23-1 is annotated as an ORF whose role is uncertain. With V trimmed by 7 bases and J by 4 bases, 4 bases remained unmatched. This CDR3 is 12 amino acids long.

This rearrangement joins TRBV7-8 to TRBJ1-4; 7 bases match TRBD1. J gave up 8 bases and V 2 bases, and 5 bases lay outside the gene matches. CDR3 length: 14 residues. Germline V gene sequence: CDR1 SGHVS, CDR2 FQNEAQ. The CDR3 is CASSLKQGREKLFF. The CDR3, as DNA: TGTGCCAGCAGCTTAAAACAGGGGAGGGAAAAACTGTTTTTT.

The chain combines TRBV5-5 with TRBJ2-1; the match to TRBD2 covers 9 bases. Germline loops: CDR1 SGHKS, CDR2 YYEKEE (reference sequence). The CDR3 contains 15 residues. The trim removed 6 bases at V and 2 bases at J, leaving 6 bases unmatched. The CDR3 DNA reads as TGTGCCAGCACCAAAGCGGGGGGCACCTACAATGAGCAGTTCTTC. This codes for CASTKAGGTYNEQFF.

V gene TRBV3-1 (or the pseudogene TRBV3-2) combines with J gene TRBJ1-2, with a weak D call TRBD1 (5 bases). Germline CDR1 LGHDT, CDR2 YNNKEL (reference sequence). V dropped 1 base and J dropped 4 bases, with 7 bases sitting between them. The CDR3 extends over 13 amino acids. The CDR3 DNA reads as TGTGCCAGCAGCCAAGGGCAGGGCTATGGCTACACCTTC. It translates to CASSQGQGYGYTF.

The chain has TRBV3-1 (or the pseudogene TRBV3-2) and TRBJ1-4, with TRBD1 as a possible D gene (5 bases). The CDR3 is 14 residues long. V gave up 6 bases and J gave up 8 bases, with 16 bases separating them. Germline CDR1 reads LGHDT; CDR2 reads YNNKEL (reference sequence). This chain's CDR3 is CASSPPGRAEKLFF. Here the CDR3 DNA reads TGTGCCAGCAGTCCACCAGGGAGGGCCGAAAAACTGTTTTTT.

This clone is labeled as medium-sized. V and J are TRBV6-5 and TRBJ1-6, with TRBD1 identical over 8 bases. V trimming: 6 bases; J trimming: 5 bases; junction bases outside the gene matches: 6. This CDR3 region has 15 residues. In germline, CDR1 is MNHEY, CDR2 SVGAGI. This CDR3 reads CASRRQGWDNSPLHF. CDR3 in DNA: TGTGCCAGCAGAAGACAGGGGTGGGATAATTCACCCCTCCACTTT.

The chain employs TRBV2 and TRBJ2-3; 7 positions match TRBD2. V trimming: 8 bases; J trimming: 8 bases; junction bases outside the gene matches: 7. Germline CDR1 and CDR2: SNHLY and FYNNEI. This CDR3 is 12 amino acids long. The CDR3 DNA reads TGTGCCAGCGGGGTTGGGGGGGGTACGCAGTATTTT. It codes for CASGVGGGTQYF.

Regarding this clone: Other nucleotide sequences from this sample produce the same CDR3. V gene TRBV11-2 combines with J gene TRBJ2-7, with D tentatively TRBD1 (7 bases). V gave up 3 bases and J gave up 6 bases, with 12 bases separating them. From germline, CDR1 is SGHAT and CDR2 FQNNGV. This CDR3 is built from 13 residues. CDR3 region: CASSFAGGGEQYF. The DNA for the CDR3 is TGTGCCAGCAGCTTTGCAGGGGGAGGCGAGCAGTACTTC.

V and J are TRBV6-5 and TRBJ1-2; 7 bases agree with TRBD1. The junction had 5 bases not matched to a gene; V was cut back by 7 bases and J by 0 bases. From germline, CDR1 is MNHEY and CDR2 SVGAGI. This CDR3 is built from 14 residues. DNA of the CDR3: TGTGCCAGCAATACAGGGGCTCCTAACTATGGCTACACCTTC. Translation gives CASNTGAPNYGYTF.

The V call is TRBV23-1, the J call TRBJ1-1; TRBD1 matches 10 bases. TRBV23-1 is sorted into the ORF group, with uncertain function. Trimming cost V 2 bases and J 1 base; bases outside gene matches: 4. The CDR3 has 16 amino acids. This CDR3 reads CASSQNRDRGNTEAFF. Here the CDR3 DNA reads TGCGCCAGCAGTCAAAACCGGGACAGGGGGAACACTGAAGCTTTCTTT.

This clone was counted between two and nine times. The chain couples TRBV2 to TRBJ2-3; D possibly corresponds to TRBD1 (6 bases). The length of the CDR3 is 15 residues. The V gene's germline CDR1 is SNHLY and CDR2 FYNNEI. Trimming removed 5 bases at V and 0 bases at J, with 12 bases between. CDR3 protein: CASSSGTPSTDTQYF. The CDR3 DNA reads TGTGCCAGCAGTTCCGGGACACCTAGCACAGATACGCAGTATTTT.

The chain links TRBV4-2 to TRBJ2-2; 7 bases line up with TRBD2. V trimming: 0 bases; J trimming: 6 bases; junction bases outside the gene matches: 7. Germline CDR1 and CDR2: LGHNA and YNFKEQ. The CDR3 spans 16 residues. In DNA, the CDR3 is TGTGCCAGCAGCCAAGATGTGGGAGGGCCTTCCGGGGAGCTGTTTTTT. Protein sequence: CASSQDVGGPSGELFF.

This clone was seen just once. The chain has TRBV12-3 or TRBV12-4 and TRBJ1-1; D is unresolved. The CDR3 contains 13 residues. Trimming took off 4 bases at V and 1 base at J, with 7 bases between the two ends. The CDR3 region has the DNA TGTGCCAGCAGTTACTTGCAGAACACTGAAGCTTTCTTT. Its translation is CASSYLQNTEAFF.

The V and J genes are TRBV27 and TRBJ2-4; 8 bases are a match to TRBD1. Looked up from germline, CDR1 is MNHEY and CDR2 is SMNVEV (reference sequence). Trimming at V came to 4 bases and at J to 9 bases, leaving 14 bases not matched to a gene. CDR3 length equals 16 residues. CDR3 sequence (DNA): TGTGCCAGCAGTTCGCACTCCCCCGGACAGGGTGGCATTCAGTACTTC. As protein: CASSSHSPGQGGIQYF.

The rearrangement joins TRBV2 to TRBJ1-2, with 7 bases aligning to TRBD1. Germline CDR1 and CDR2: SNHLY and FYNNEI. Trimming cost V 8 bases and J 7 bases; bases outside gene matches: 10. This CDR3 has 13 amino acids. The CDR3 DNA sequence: TGTGCCAGCCGCCCTGGGACAGTTGCTGGCTACACCTTC. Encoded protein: CASRPGTVAGYTF. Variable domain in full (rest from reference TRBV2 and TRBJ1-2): EPEVTQTPSHQVTQMGQEVILRCVPISNHLYFYWYRQILGQKVEFLVSFYNNEISEKSEIFDDQFSVERPDGSNFTLKIRSTKLEDSAMYFCASRPGTVAGYTFGSGTRLTVV.

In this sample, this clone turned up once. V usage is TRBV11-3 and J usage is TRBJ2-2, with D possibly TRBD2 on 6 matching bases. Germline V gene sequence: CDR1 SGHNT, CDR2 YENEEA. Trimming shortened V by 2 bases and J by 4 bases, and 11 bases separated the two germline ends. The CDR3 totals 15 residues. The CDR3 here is CASSLQGLGTGELFF. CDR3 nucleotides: TGTGCCAGCAGCTTACAGGGACTCGGCACCGGGGAGCTGTTTTTT.

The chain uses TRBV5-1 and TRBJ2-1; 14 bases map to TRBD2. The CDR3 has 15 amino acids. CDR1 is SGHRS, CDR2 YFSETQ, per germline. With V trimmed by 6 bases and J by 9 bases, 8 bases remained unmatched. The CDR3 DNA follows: TGCGCCAGCACTCCGGGACTAGCGGGAGTAGTTGAGCAGTTCTTC. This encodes CASTPGLAGVVEQFF. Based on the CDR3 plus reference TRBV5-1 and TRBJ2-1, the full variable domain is KAGVTQTPRYLIKTRGQQVTLSCSPISGHRSVSWYQQTPGQGLQFLFEYFSETQRNKGNFPGRFSGRQFSNSRSEMNVSTLELGDSALYLCASTPGLAGVVEQFFGPGTRLTVL.

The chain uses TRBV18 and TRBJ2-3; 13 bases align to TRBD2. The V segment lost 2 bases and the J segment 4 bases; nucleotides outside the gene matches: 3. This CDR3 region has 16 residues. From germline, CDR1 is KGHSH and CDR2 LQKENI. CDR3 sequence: CASSPVTSGGSDTQYF. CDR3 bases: TGTGCCAGCTCACCAGTGACTAGCGGGGGGTCAGATACGCAGTATTTT.

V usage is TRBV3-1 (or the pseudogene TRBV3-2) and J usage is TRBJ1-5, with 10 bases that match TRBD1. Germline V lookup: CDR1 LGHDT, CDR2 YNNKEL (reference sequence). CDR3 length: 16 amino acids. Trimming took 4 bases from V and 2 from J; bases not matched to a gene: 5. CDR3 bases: TGTGCCAGCAGCCGTTCCGGGACAGGGGGCAATCAGCCCCAGCATTTT. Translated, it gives CASSRSGTGGNQPQHF.

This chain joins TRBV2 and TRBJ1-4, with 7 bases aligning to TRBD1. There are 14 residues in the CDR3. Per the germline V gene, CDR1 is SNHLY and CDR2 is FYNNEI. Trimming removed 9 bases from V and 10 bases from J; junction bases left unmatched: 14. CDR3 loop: CARKTGQRRGKLFF. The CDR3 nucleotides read TGTGCCAGGAAGACGGGACAGAGACGAGGAAAACTGTTTTTT. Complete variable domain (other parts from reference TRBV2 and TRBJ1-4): EPEVTQTPSHQVTQMGQEVILRCVPISNHLYFYWYRQILGQKVEFLVSFYNNEISEKSEIFDDQFSVERPDGSNFTLKIRSTKLEDSAMYFCARKTGQRRGKLFFGSGTQLSVL.

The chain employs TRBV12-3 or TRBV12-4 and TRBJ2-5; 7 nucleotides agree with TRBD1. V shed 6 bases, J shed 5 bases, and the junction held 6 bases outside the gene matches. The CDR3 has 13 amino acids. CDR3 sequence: CASSPQGLETQYF. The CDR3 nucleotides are TGTGCCAGCAGCCCACAGGGGTTGGAGACCCAGTACTTC.

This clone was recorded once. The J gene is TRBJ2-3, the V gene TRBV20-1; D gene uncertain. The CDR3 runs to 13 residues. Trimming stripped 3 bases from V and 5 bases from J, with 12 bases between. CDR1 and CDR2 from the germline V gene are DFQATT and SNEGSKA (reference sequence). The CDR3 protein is CSASPTAGDTQYF. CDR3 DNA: TGCAGTGCTAGTCCTACCGCCGGAGATACGCAGTATTTT.